This T cell receptor beta chain comes out of a study of blood T cell repertoires in COVID-19. Only in-frame clones appear in the TCRdb table, and some are missing; sequencing was by immunoSEQ multiplex PCR. The sample carries under 200,000 clones, approximately 87% recorded once. Enrolled during active infection, Seattle patients were then followed longitudinally. Trimming removed 6 bases from V and 0 bases from J; junction bases left unmatched: 12. The germline V gene has CDR1 KGHSH and CDR2 LQKENI. This CDR3 has 17 residues. Sequencing used peripheral blood. The V gene is TRBV18, the J gene TRBJ2-3; 7 bases match TRBD1. This TCR was recovered from a woman in her sixties or seventies with COVID-19, enrolled during active disease. The CDR3 DNA follows: TGTGCCAGCTCGCTTAGGAACCGGGACAGAAGCACAGATACGCAGTATTTT. It encodes CASSLRNRDRSTDTQYF.